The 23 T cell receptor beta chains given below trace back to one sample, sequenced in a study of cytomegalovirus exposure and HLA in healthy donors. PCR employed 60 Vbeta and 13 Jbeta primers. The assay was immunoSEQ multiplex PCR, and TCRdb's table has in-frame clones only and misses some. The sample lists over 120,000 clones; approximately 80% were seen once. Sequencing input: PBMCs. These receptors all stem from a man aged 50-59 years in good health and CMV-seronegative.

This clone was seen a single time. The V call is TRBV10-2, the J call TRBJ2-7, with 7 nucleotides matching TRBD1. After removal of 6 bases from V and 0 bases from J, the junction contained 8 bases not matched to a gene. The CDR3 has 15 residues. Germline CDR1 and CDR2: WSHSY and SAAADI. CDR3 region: CASSGTDAASYEQYF. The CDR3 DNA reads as TGCGCCAGCAGCGGGACAGACGCAGCCTCCTACGAGCAGTACTTC.

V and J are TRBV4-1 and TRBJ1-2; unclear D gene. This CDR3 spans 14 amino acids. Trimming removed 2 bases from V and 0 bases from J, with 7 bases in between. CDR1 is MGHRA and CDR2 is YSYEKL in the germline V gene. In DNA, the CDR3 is TGCGCCAGCAGCCAAACTAGGGCTAACTATGGCTACACCTTC. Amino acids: CASSQTRANYGYTF.

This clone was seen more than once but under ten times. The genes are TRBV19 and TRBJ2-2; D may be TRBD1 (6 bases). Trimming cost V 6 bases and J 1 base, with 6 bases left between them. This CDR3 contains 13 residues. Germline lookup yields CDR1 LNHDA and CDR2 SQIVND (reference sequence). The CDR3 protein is CASRGQNTGELFF. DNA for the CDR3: TGTGCCAGTAGGGGACAGAACACCGGGGAGCTGTTTTTT.

CDR3 nucleotide sequence: TGTGCCAGCAGCAAAGTTCCGGGAGGGCCATGTACCGGGGAGCTGTTTTTT. Its translation is CASSKVPGGPCTGELFF. This chain joins TRBV21-1 and TRBJ2-2; the D segment call TRBD2 is taken from the table without a DNA check. TRBV21-1 is marked as a pseudogene. CDR3 length: 17 residues.

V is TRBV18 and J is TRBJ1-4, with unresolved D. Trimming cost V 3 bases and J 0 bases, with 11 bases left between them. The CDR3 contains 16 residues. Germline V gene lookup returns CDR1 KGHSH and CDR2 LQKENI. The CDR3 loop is CASSPTFRATNEKLFF. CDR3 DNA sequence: TGTGCCAGCTCACCGACCTTCCGGGCAACTAATGAAAAACTGTTTTTT.

CDR3 amino acids: CASRDRQVSNQPQHF. The CDR3, as DNA: TGTGCCAGCAGGGACAGACAGGTTAGCAATCAGCCCCAGCATTTT. The rearrangement joins TRBV28 to TRBJ1-5; possible D gene TRBD1, 6 bases. This CDR3 is 15 amino acids long. Germline CDR1 MDHEN, CDR2 SYDVKM. Trimming took 6 bases from V and 0 from J, leaving 12 bases between them.

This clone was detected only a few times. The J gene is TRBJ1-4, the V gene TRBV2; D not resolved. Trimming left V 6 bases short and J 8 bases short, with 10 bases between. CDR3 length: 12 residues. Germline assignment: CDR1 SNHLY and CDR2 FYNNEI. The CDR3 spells CASRPYREKLFF. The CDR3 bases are TGTGCCAGCAGACCGTACAGAGAAAAACTGTTTTTT.

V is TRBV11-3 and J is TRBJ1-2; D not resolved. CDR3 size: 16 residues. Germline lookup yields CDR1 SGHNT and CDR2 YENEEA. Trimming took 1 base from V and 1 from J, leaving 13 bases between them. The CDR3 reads CASSLGRLAVNYGYTF. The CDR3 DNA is TGTGCCAGCAGCTTAGGTCGACTCGCCGTTAACTATGGCTACACCTTC.

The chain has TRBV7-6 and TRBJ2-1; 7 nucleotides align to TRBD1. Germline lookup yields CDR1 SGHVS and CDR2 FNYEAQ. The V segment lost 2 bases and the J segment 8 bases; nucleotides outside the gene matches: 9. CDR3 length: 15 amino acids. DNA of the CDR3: TGTGCCAGCAGCTTAACCGGGACAGTGGACCATGAGCAGTTCTTC. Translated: CASSLTGTVDHEQFF.

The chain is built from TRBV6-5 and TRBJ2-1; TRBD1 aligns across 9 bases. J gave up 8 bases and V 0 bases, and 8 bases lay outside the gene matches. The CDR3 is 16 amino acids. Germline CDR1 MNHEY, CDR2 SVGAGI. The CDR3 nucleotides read TGTGCCAGCAGTTACTCGGGGACAGGGAGCTTCGATGAGCAGTTCTTC. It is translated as CASSYSGTGSFDEQFF.

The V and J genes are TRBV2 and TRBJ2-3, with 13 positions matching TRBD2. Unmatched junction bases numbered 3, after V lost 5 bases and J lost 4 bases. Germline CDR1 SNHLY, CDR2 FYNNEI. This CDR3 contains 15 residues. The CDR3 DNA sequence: TGTGCCAGCAGTAAACTAGCGGGAGGGCCAGATACGCAGTATTTT. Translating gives CASSKLAGGPDTQYF.

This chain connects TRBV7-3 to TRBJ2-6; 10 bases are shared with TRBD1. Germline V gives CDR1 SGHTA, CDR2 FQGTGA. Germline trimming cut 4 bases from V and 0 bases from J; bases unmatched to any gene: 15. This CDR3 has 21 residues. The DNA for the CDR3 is TGTGCCAGCAGCTCACCCCCCCCAGGGACAGGGGCCCTCTCTGGGGCCAACGTCCTGACTTTC. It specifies CASSSPPPGTGALSGANVLTF.

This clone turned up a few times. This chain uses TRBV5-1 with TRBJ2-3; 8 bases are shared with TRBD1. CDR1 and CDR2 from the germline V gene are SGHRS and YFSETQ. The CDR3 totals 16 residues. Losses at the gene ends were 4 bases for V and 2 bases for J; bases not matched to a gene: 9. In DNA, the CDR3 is TGCGCCAGCAGCCCTAAACAGGGGGGCTTCACAGATACGCAGTATTTT. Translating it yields CASSPKQGGFTDTQYF.

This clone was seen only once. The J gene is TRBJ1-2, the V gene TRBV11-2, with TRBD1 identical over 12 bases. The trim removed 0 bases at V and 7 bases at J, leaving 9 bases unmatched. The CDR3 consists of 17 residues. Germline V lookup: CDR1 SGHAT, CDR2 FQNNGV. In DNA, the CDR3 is TGTGCCAGCAGCTTAGAGGCGGGACAGGGGGCAGGAGGTGGCTACACCTTC. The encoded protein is CASSLEAGQGAGGGYTF.

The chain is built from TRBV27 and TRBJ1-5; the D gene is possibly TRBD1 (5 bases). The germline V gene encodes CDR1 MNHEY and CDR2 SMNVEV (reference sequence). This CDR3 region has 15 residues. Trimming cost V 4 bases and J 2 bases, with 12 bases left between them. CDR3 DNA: TGTGCCAGCAGTTCCCTAGACAGACGCAATCAGCCCCAGCATTTT. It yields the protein CASSSLDRRNQPQHF.

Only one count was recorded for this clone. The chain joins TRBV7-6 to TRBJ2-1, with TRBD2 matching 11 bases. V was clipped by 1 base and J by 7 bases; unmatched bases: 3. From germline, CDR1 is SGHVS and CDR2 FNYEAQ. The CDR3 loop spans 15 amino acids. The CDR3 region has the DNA TGTGCCAGCAGCTTAGGACTAGCGGGATTTAATGAGCAGTTCTTC. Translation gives CASSLGLAGFNEQFF.

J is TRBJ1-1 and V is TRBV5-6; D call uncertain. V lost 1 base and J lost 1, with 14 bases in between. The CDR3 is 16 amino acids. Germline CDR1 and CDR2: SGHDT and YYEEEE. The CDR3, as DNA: TGTGCCAGCAGCTTGACGGGTCCCCAATCGAACACTGAAGCTTTCTTT. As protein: CASSLTGPQSNTEAFF.

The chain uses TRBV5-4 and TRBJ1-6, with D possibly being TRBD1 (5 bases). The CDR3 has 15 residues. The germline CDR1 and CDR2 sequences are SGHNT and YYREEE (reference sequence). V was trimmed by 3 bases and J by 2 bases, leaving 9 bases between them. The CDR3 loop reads CASSSGGAYNSPLHF. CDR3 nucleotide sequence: TGTGCCAGCAGCTCCGGGGGGGCCTATAATTCACCCCTCCACTTT.

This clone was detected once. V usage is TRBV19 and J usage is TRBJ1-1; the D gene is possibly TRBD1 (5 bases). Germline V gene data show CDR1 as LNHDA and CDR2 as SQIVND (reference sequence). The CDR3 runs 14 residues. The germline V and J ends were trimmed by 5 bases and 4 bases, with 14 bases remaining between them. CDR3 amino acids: CASSLRGGATEAFF. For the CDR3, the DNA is TGTGCCAGTAGTCTCCGGGGCGGGGCCACTGAAGCTTTCTTT.

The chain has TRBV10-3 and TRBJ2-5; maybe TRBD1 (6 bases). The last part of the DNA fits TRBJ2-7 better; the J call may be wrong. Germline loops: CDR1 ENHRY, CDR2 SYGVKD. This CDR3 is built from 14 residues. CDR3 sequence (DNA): TGTGCCATCAGTGGGCCACAGGGCCCTTACGAGCAGTACTTC. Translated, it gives CAISGPQGPYEQYF.

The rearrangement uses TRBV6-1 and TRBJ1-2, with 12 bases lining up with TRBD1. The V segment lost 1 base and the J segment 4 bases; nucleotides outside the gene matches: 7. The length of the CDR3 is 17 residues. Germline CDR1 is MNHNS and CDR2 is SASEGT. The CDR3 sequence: CASSEEGTGGASYGYTF. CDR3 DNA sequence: TGTGCCAGCAGTGAAGAAGGGACAGGGGGCGCGTCCTATGGCTACACCTTC.

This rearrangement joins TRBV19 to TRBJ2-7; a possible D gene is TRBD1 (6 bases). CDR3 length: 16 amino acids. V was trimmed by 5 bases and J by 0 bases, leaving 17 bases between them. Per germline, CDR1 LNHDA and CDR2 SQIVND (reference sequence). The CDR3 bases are TGTGCCAGTAGTGCCTACAGGGCCTCAAGCTCCTACGAGCAGTACTTC. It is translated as CASSAYRASSSYEQYF.

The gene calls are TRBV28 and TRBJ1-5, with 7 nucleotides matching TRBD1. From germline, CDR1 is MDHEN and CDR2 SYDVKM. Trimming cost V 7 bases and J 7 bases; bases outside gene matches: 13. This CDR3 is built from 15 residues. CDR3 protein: CASTSRTGRLQPQHF. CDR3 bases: TGTGCCAGCACCTCCCGGACAGGCCGTTTGCAGCCCCAGCATTTT. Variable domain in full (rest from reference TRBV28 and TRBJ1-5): DVKVTQSSRYLVKRTGEKVFLECVQDMDHENMFWYRQDPGLGLRLIYFSYDVKMKEKGDIPEGYSVSREKKERFSLILESASTNQTSMYLCASTSRTGRLQPQHFGDGTRLSIL.